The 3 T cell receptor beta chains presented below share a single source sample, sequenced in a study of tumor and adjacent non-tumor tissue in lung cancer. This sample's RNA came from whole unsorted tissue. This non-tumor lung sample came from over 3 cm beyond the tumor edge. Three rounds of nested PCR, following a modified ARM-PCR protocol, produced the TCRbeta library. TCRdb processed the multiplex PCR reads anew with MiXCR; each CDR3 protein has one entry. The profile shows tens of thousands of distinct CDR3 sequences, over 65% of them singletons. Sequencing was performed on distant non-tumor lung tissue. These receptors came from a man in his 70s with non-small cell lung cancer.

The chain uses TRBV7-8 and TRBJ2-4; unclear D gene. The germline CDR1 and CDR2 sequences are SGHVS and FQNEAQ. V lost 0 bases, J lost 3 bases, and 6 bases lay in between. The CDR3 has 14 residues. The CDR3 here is CASSLAIVKNIQYF. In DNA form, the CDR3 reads TGTGCCAGCAGCTTAGCGATAGTCAAAAACATTCAGTACTTC.

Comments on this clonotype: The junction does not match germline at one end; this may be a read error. CDR3 in amino acids: CSALEDYSDEQCF. Written as DNA, the CDR3 is TGCAGTGCTCTAGAAGATTACTCCGACGAGCAGTGCTTC. The chain has TRBV20-1 and TRBJ2-7; no clear D gene. In germline, CDR1 is DFQATT, CDR2 SNEGSKA (reference sequence). The CDR3 is 13 residues long.

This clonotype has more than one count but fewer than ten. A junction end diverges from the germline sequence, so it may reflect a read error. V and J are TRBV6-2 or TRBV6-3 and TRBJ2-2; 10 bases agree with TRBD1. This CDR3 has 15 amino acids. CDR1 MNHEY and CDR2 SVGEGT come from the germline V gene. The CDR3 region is CVSSPGTGETGELFF. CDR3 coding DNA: TGTGTCAGCAGTCCAGGGACAGGGGAGACCGGGGAGCTGTTTTTT.